This T cell receptor (beta chain) was captured in a study of beta chain features in type 1 diabetes. Broader study findings: Amplification by PCR could prefer shorter templates, with the same effect in patients and controls. cDNA sequencing could over-represent cells with high TCR expression. Within the patient group, naive, central memory and Treg TCRB repertoires appeared more similar to each other than within healthy donors. All four CD4+ subsets of Type 1 diabetes patients contained TCRB CDR3s that were moderately but significantly shorter.

This clone showed up just a few times. Its antigen is unknown. Trimming stripped 0 bases from V and 6 bases from J, with 9 bases between. In germline, CDR1 is PRHDT, CDR2 FYEKMQ (reference sequence). The CDR3 sequence is 14 residues long. What was sequenced were expressed TCRB transcripts, since all of the isolated RNA had been reverse transcribed. The repertoire was sequenced with immunoSEQ multiplex PCR; TCRdb's copy has only in-frame clones and lacks some. This repertoire shows 600,000 to 700,000 clones, roughly 13% found once; its top ten account for roughly 0.022%. Sorting based on CD45RO/CCR7/CD25/CD127/CD95/CD27 separated CD4+ naive, central memory, regulatory and stem cell-like memory cells.

Specimen: naive CD4+ T cells from blood. The genes are TRBV13 and TRBJ1-5; D is unresolved. The receptor was isolated from a man between 18 and 35 years old with type 1 diabetes. CDR3 in amino acids: CASSLGGLVQPQHF. In DNA, the CDR3 is TGTGCCAGCAGCTTAGGGGGGTTGGTTCAGCCCCAGCATTTT. Together with reference TRBV13 and TRBJ1-5, the CDR3 gives the full variable domain: AAGVIQSPRHLIKEKRETATLKCYPIPRHDTVYWYQQGPGQDPQFLISFYEKMQSDKGSIPDRFSAQQFSDYHSELNMSSLELGDSALYFCASSLGGLVQPQHFGDGTRLSIL.